This entry lists 20 T cell receptor beta chains sequenced from one sample in a study of T cells in Graves' hyperthyroidism and ophthalmopathy. TCR beta CDR3 regions were amplified from RNA transcripts. TCR CDR3 underwent first-round RT-PCR with the HTBI primer set. A single record per CDR3 protein comes from TCRdb applying MiXCR to the multiplex PCR reads. This table has 650,000 to 850,000 distinct CDR3 sequences, approximately 19% appearing once. The sequencing input was blood. These receptors were collected from a woman aged 45-65 years with Graves' hyperthyroidism that later progressed to Graves' ophthalmopathy.

Comments on this clonotype: A junction boundary mismatches the germline segment, possibly from a read error. In DNA, the CDR3 is TGCGCCGGCAGCCAAGAGTGGCGGGTTGTGAACACTGAAGCTTTCTTT. Translation gives CAGSQEWRVVNTEAFF. The chain is built from TRBV4-1 and TRBJ1-1; D unresolved. The CDR3 covers 16 residues. Germline V lookup: CDR1 MGHRA, CDR2 YSYEKL.

Concerning this clonotype itself: A read error is possible here, since a much larger clone lies one base away. This chain connects TRBV6-1 to TRBJ2-7, with no clear D. Germline V gene lookup returns CDR1 MNHNS and CDR2 SASEGT. The CDR3 has 14 amino acids. This CDR3 is CAGRILGPDYEQYF. The CDR3 nucleotides read TGTGCCGGCAGGATCCTCGGACCGGACTACGAGCAGTACTTC.

Only a few counts were recorded for this clonotype. The gene calls are TRBV7-3 and TRBJ2-1, with 8 bases fitting TRBD2. CDR3 size: 13 residues. The germline CDR1 and CDR2 sequences are SGHTA and FQGTGA. The trim removed 2 bases at V and 9 bases at J, leaving 3 bases unmatched. The CDR3 sequence: CASSLARGVEQFF. The CDR3 DNA follows: TGTGCCAGCAGCTTAGCGCGGGGGGTTGAGCAGTTCTTC.

This clonotype was detected a few times. The chain is built from TRBV6-1 and TRBJ2-3; D is possibly TRBD1 or TRBD2 (5 bases each). Per germline, CDR1 MNHNS and CDR2 SASEGT. The V gene lost 3 bases and the J gene lost 2 bases, with 9 bases spanning the gap. The CDR3 sequence is 14 residues long. This chain's CDR3 is CASSEGVDTDTQYF. CDR3 DNA sequence: TGTGCCAGCAGTGAGGGGGTAGACACAGATACGCAGTATTTT.

This clonotype was observed a few times. In DNA form, the CDR3 reads TGTGCCAGCAGCTTGGACATGAACTATGGCTACACCTTC. This translates into CASSLDMNYGYTF. This chain links TRBV7-2 with TRBJ1-2; D possibly corresponds to TRBD1 (5 bases). Germline-derived CDR1 and CDR2 are SGHTA and FQGNSA. Trimming pared 3 bases from V and 2 bases from J, leaving 7 bases between. The CDR3 consists of 13 residues.

This rearrangement joins TRBV2 to TRBJ2-3; 8 bases are a match to TRBD1. From germline, CDR1 is SNHLY and CDR2 FYNNEI. The ends lost 2 bases at V and 4 bases at J; junction bases unmatched: 14. The CDR3 has 18 residues. The CDR3: CASSERRKDRDRPDTQYF. The DNA for the CDR3 is TGTGCCAGCAGTGAAAGGCGTAAGGACAGGGATCGTCCAGATACGCAGTATTTT.

This clonotype was counted at least ten times. This chain links TRBV12-3 or TRBV12-4 with TRBJ1-2; 7 nucleotides agree with TRBD1. This CDR3 spans 12 amino acids. With 5 bases clipped from V and 8 bases from J, the junction kept 5 bases outside the gene matches. The CDR3 protein is CASSQTGDGYTF. CDR3 in DNA: TGTGCCAGCAGTCAAACAGGGGACGGCTACACCTTC.

The genes are TRBV7-8 and TRBJ2-2; 15 bases are a match to TRBD2. V dropped 4 bases and J dropped 1; count of bases not matched to a gene: 1. The germline gives CDR1 SGHVS, CDR2 FQNEAQ. The CDR3 extends over 17 amino acids. The CDR3 sequence is CASSSGLAGGNTGELFF. CDR3 in DNA: TGTGCCAGCAGCTCGGGACTAGCGGGGGGGAACACCGGGGAGCTGTTTTTT.

Ten or more counts support this clonotype. V is TRBV6-5 and J is TRBJ2-3; unclear D gene. Germline CDR1 MNHEY, CDR2 SVGAGI. This CDR3 region has 14 residues. The ends were cut back, 0 bases at V and 3 bases at J, with 7 bases in the middle. This chain's CDR3 is CASSYSLATDTQYF. CDR3 sequence (DNA): TGTGCCAGCAGTTACTCGCTGGCGACAGATACGCAGTATTTT.

This clonotype showed up just a few times. The chain links TRBV27 to TRBJ1-2; 7 positions match TRBD1. Germline V CDR1 and CDR2: MNHEY, SMNVEV (reference sequence). This CDR3 spans 13 amino acids. The trim removed 5 bases at V and 3 bases at J, leaving 3 bases unmatched. CDR3 amino acids: CASSQTGYYGYTF. CDR3 nucleotide sequence: TGTGCCAGCAGTCAGACAGGGTACTATGGCTACACCTTC.

This clonotype was counted between two and nine times. The rearrangement links TRBV20-1 to TRBJ2-7, with TRBD1 matching over 7 bases. V dropped 2 bases and J dropped 0; count of bases not matched to a gene: 4. Germline lookup yields CDR1 DFQATT and CDR2 SNEGSKA (reference sequence). The CDR3 covers 14 residues. Here the CDR3 reads CSARIDRASYEQYF. The CDR3 nucleotides read TGCAGTGCTAGAATTGACAGGGCCTCCTACGAGCAGTACTTC.

CDR3 residues: CASSGLRDENNNEQFF. CDR3 DNA: TGTGCCAGCAGTGGCCTCCGGGACGAAAACAACAATGAGCAGTTCTTC. The genes are TRBV25-1 and TRBJ2-1; D could derive from TRBD1 or TRBD2 (5 bases each). Trimming stripped 4 bases from V and 5 bases from J, with 18 bases between. This CDR3 comprises 16 residues. Germline values: CDR1 MGHDK, CDR2 SYGVNS. Using reference TRBV25-1 and TRBJ2-1 for the parts outside the CDR3, the full variable domain is EADIYQTPRYLVIGTGKKITLECSQTMGHDKMYWYQQDPGMELHLIHYSYGVNSTEKGDLSSESTVSRIRTEHFPLTLESARPSHTSQYLCASSGLRDENNNEQFFGPGTRLTVL.

This clonotype has a single count. The chain employs TRBV4-1 and TRBJ1-2; a possible D gene is TRBD1 (6 bases). The CDR3 runs to 15 residues. V was pared by 0 bases and J by 4 bases, with 12 bases between. Germline CDR1 reads MGHRA; CDR2 reads YSYEKL. This CDR3 is CASSQDHREVYGYTF. The CDR3 DNA sequence: TGCGCCAGCAGCCAAGATCACAGGGAGGTCTATGGCTACACCTTC.

Points on this clonotype: A clone one base away is much larger, so this may be a read error. This chain links TRBV5-5 with TRBJ1-5; D is uncertain. There are 12 residues in the CDR3. Germline CDR1 and CDR2: SGHKS and YYEKEE (reference sequence). V lost 3 bases and J lost 5, with 6 bases in between. Here the CDR3 reads CASSYSDQPQHF. CDR3 coding DNA: TGTGCCAGCAGCTACAGCGATCAGCCCCAGCATTTT.

In this sample, this clonotype turned up a few times. V usage is TRBV20-1 and J usage is TRBJ2-5, with D maybe TRBD2 (5 bases). The germline V gene encodes CDR1 DFQATT and CDR2 SNEGSKA (reference sequence). V shed 3 bases and J shed 1 base, with 12 bases lying between them. The CDR3 loop spans 14 amino acids. The CDR3 DNA reads TGCAGTGCTAGTCTCCGACTATTCCAAGAGACCCAGTACTTC. Amino acids: CSASLRLFQETQYF.

This clonotype has a count of ten or more. The chain is built from TRBV12-3 or TRBV12-4 and TRBJ1-1; 8 bases map to TRBD1. The CDR3 length is 12 residues. The V segment lost 5 bases and the J segment 6 bases; nucleotides outside the gene matches: 2. The CDR3 here is CASSHRGAEAFF. CDR3 coding DNA: TGTGCCAGCAGTCACAGGGGGGCTGAAGCTTTCTTT.

This clonotype occurred many times. V and J are TRBV20-1 and TRBJ2-3, with TRBD2 matching over 10 bases. After removal of 3 bases from V and 1 base from J, the junction contained 13 bases not matched to a gene. CDR1 and CDR2 (germline): DFQATT, SNEGSKA (reference sequence). This CDR3 has 18 amino acids. The CDR3 reads CSASELAGPLDGTDTQYF. As DNA, the CDR3 is TGCAGTGCTAGTGAACTAGCGGGGCCTCTTGATGGCACAGATACGCAGTATTTT.

There are many counts of this clonotype. The CDR3 sequence is CASSLSAGANVLTF. The CDR3 coding sequence is TGCGCCAGCAGCTTGAGTGCAGGGGCCAACGTCCTGACTTTC. This rearrangement joins TRBV5-1 to TRBJ2-6, with D hard to call. The CDR3 runs to 14 residues. The V end was cut by 1 base, the J end by 4 bases, with 6 bases between. Germline V CDR1 and CDR2: SGHRS, YFSETQ.

This clonotype has a count of ten or more. The rearrangement links TRBV5-1 to TRBJ2-7, with D perhaps matching TRBD1 (6 bases). This CDR3 has 15 amino acids. Germline CDR1 and CDR2: SGHRS and YFSETQ. The V and J ends lost 5 bases and 7 bases respectively, with 22 bases between them. Written as DNA, the CDR3 is TGCGCCAGCAGAGGGACACTCACACGACTCGGGGAGCAGTACTTC. It translates to CASRGTLTRLGEQYF.

This clonotype was found a few times. This chain links TRBV25-1 with TRBJ2-6; D gene uncertain. V lost 8 bases, J lost 4 bases, and 12 bases lay in between. The germline V gene has CDR1 MGHDK and CDR2 SYGVNS. The CDR3 consists of 14 residues. The CDR3 here is CASGRVWGANVLTF. DNA for the CDR3: TGTGCCAGCGGTAGGGTCTGGGGGGCCAACGTCCTGACTTTC.